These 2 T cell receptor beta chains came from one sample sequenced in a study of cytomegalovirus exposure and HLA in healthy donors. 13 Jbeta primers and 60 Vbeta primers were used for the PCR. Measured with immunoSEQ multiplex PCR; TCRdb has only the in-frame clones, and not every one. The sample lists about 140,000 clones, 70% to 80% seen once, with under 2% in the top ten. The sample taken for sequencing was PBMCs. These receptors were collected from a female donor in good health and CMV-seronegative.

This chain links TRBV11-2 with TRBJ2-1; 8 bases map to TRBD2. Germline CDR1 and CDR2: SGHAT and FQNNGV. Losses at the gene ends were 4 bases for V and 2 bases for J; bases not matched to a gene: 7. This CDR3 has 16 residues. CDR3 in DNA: TGTGCCAGCAGCTCGGGAGGGACTGCACCCTACAATGAGCAGTTCTTC. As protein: CASSSGGTAPYNEQFF. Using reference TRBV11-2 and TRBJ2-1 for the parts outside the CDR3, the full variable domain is EAGVAQSPRYKIIEKRQSVAFWCNPISGHATLYWYQQILGQGPKLLIQFQNNGVVDDSQLPKDRFSAERLKGVDSTLKIQPAKLEDSAVYLCASSSGGTAPYNEQFFGPGTRLTVL.

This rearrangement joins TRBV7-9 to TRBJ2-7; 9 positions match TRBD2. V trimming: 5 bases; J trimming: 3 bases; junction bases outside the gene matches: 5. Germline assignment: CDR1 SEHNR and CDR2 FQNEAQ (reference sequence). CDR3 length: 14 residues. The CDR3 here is CASSNPSGNYEQYF. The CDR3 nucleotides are TGTGCCAGCAGCAACCCTAGCGGGAACTACGAGCAGTACTTC. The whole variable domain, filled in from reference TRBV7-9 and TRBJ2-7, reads DTGVSQNPRHKITKRGQNVTFRCDPISEHNRLYWYRQTLGQGPEFLTYFQNEAQLEKSRLLSDRFSAERPKGSFSTLEIQRTEQGDSAMYLCASSNPSGNYEQYFGPGTRLTVT.